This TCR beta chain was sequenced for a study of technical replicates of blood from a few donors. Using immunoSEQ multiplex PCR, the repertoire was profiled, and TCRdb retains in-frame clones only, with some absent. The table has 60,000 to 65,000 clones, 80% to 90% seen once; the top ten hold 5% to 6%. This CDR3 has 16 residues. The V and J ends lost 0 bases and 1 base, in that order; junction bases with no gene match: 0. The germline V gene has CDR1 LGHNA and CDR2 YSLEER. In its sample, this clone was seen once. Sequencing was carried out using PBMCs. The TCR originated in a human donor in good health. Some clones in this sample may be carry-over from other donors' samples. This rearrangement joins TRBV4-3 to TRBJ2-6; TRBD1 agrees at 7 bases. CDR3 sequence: CASSQETGSGANVLTF. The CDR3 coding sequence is TGCGCCAGCAGCCAAGAGACAGGGTCTGGGGCCAACGTCCTGACTTTC.